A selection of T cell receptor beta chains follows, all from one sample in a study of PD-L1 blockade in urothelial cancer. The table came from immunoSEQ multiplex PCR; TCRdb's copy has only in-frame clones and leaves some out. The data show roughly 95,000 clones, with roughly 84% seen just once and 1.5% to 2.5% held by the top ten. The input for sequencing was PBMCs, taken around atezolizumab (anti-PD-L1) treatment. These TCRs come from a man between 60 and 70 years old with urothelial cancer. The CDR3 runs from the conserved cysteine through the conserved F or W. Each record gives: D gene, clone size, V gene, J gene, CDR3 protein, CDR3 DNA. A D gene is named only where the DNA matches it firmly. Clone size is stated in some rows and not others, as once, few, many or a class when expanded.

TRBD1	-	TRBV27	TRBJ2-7	CASSRRTGQNEQYF	TGTGCCAGCAGCCGACGGACAGGGCAAAACGAGCAGTACTTC
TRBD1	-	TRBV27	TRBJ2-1	CASSFQQGPSSYNEQFF	TGTGCCAGCAGTTTTCAACAGGGGCCCAGCTCCTACAATGAGCAGTTCTTC
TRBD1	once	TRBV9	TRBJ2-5	CASNSGQGAETQYF	TGTGCCAGCAATAGTGGGCAGGGGGCTGAGACCCAGTACTTC
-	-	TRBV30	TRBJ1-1	CAWKFPGYNTEAFF	TGTGCCTGGAAATTTCCAGGGTATAACACTGAAGCTTTCTTT
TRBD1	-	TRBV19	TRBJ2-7	CASSRDRDSYEQYF	TGTGCCAGTAGCCGGGACAGGGACTCCTACGAGCAGTACTTC
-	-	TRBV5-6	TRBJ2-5	CASIGRGTQYF	TGTGCCAGCATCGGCCGAGGGACCCAGTACTTC
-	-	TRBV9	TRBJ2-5	CASSPGVAETQYF	TGTGCCAGCAGCCCCGGGGTAGCAGAGACCCAGTACTTC
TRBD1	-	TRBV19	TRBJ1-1	CASSARDRQNTEAFF	TGTGCCAGTAGTGCTAGGGACAGACAGAACACTGAAGCTTTCTTT
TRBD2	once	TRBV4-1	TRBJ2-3	CASSQPSGGTQYF	TGCGCCAGCAGCCAACCCTCGGGGGGGACGCAGTATTTT
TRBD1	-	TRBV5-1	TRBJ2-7	CASSQGTGGSYEQYF	TGCGCCAGCAGCCAGGGGACAGGGGGCTCCTACGAGCAGTACTTC
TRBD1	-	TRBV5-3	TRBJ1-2	CARSPGQGNGYTF	TGTGCCAGAAGCCCCGGACAGGGGAATGGCTACACCTTC
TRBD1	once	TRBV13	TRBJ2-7	CASSPRTGFSYEQYF	TGTGCCAGCAGCCCCCGGACAGGGTTCTCCTACGAGCAGTACTTC
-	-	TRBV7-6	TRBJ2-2	CASSSGLPGGELFF	TGTGCCAGCAGCTCGGGACTGCCGGGAGGGGAGCTGTTTTTT
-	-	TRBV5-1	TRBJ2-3	CASNSGYSSTDTQYF	TGCGCCAGCAACAGTGGCTACTCTAGCACAGATACGCAGTATTTT
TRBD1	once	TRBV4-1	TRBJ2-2	CASSPRTGGDTGELFF	TGCGCCAGCAGCCCCCGGACAGGGGGTGACACCGGGGAGCTGTTTTTT
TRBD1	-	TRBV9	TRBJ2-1	CASSVGGQGWDEQFF	TGTGCCAGCAGCGTAGGGGGACAGGGGTGGGATGAGCAGTTCTTC
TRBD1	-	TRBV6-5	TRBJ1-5	CASTGGRGQPQHF	TGTGCCAGCACAGGGGGGCGCGGTCAGCCCCAGCATTTT
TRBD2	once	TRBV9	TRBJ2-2	CASSVAPLTSGGSGELFF	TGTGCCAGCAGCGTAGCTCCTCTGACTAGCGGGGGTTCCGGGGAGCTGTTTTTT
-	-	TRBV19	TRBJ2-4	CASAGFSRGIQYF	TGTGCCAGCGCCGGGTTCTCAAGGGGCATTCAGTACTTC
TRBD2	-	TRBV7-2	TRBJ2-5	CASSLAGLAGGPKTQYF	TGTGCCAGCAGCTTAGCGGGACTAGCGGGGGGGCCGAAGACCCAGTACTTC
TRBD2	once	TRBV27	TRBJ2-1	CASSGLAGDEQFF	TGTGCCAGCAGCGGACTAGCGGGAGATGAGCAGTTCTTC
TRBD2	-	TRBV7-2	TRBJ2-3	CASSPSRGGSDTQYF	TGTGCCAGCAGCCCATCACGGGGAGGGTCAGATACGCAGTATTTT
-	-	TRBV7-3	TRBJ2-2	CASSLDRNTGELFF	TGTGCCAGCAGCTTAGACAGGAACACCGGGGAGCTGTTTTTT
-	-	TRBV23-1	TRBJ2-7	CASSHRDGINIPGSSYEQYF	TGCGCCAGCAGTCACCGTGACGGGATCAACATCCCGGGCAGCTCCTACGAGCAGTACTTC
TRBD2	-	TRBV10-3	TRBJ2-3	CAIASGGGSDTQYF	TGTGCCATCGCCTCTGGCGGGGGGTCAGATACGCAGTATTTT
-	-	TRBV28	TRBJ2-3	CASSSPQAWGTDTQYF	TGTGCCAGCAGTTCACCACAGGCGTGGGGCACAGATACGCAGTATTTT
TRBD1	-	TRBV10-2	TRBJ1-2	CASQTGGLNYGYTF	TGCGCCAGCCAGACAGGGGGCCTTAACTATGGCTACACCTTC
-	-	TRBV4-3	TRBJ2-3	CASSQDEDLYGTDTQYF	TGCGCCAGCAGCCAAGATGAGGATCTATACGGCACAGATACGCAGTATTTT
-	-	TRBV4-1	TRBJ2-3	CASSQAHRLSTDTQYF	TGCGCCAGCAGCCAAGCCCACAGGCTGAGCACAGATACGCAGTATTTT
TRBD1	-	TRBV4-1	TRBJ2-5	CASSQTRGTGDETQYF	TGCGCCAGCAGCCAAACCCGCGGGACAGGGGATGAGACCCAGTACTTC
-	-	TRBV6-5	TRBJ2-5	CASSYGWGEETQYF	TGTGCCAGCAGTTACGGCTGGGGGGAAGAGACCCAGTACTTC
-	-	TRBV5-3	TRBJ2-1	CARSLGQGTSSYNEQFF	TGTGCCAGAAGCTTGGGCCAGGGAACGAGCTCCTACAATGAGCAGTTCTTC
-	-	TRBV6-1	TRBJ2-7	CASSEASLATGEQYF	TGTGCCAGCAGTGAAGCGAGTCTGGCGACGGGCGAGCAGTACTTC
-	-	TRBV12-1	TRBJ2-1	CASSRDRVGEQFF	TGTGCCAGCAGCCGAGACAGGGTTGGTGAGCAGTTCTTC
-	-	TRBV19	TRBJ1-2	CASSISAQVLGYTF	TGTGCCAGTAGTATATCGGCACAGGTTCTTGGCTACACCTTC
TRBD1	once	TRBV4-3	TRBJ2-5	CASSLRTGTGAGETQYF	TGCGCCAGCAGCCTCAGGACCGGGACAGGGGCTGGGGAGACCCAGTACTTC
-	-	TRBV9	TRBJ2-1	CASSAPGADNNEQFF	TGTGCCAGCAGCGCCCCGGGAGCGGACAACAATGAGCAGTTCTTC
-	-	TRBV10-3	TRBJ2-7	CAISLEGEQYF	TGTGCCATCAGTCTAGAGGGCGAGCAGTACTTC
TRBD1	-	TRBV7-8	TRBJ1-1	CASSQVGTGVAVRAFF	TGTGCCAGCAGCCAGGTGGGGACAGGGGTCGCAGTAAGGGCTTTCTTT
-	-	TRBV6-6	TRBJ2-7	CASSYQGYYEQYF	TGTGCCAGCAGTTATCAGGGCTACTACGAGCAGTACTTC
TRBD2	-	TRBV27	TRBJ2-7	CASSPRLAGDGEQYF	TGTGCCAGCAGTCCCCGACTAGCGGGAGATGGGGAGCAGTACTTC
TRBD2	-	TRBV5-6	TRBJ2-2	CASSLRASGSTGELFF	TGTGCCAGCAGCTTGAGAGCTAGCGGGAGCACCGGGGAGCTGTTTTTT
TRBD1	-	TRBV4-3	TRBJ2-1	CASSQGQGLVGEQFF	TGCGCCAGCAGCCAAGGACAGGGTCTTGTGGGCGAGCAGTTCTTC
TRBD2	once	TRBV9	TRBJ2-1	CASSVASGTHNEQFF	TGTGCCAGCAGCGTAGCTAGCGGGACCCACAATGAGCAGTTCTTC
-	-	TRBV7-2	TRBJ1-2	CASTFSGGSYGYTF	TGTGCCAGCACCTTTAGTGGGGGGTCCTATGGCTACACCTTC
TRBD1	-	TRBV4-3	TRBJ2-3	CASSQRGGADTQYF	TGCGCCAGCAGCCAAAGAGGGGGCGCAGATACGCAGTATTTT
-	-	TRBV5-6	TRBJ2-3	CASSLPSRGPTQYF	TGTGCCAGCAGCTTGCCCTCACGGGGTCCTACGCAGTATTTT
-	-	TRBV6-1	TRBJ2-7	CACRGWRSYEQYF	TGTGCCTGCCGAGGGTGGCGCTCCTACGAGCAGTACTTC
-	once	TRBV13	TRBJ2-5	CASSHRTVQETQYF	TGTGCCAGCAGCCACCGGACAGTTCAAGAGACCCAGTACTTC
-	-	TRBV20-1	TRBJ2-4	CSAHRQDVQYF	TGCAGTGCCCACAGACAGGACGTTCAGTACTTC
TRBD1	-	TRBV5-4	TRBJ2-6	CASSPGQINSGANVLTF	TGTGCCAGCAGCCCGGGACAGATTAACTCTGGGGCCAACGTCCTGACTTTC
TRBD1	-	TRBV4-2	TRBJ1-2	CASSTRDRGQGGYTF	TGTGCCAGCAGCACCCGGGACAGGGGCCAAGGTGGCTACACCTTC
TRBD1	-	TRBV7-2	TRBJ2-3	CASSLATGLDTQYF	TGTGCCAGCAGCTTAGCGACAGGGCTGGATACGCAGTATTTT
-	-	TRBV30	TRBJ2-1	CAWSGGGWIVVNEQFF	TGTGCCTGGTCCGGTGGAGGGTGGATCGTAGTAAATGAGCAGTTCTTC
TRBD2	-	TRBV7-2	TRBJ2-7	CASSHPSGGALAEQYF	TGTGCCAGCAGCCACCCCAGCGGGGGGGCCTTGGCCGAGCAGTACTTC
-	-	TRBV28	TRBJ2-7	CASTTGGETYEQYF	TGTGCCAGCACCACAGGGGGGGAAACCTACGAGCAGTACTTC